This T cell receptor beta chain was retrieved from a study of human T cells and chemical hapten exposure. For the study at large: Yields of TCR per sample differed, chiefly owing to small differences in pooled library volume.

This clonotype appeared many times. Its antigen is undetermined. One entry per CDR3 protein results from TCRdb running MiXCR on the RACE reads. The profile shows roughly 46,000 distinct CDR3 sequences, about 4.1% of them singletons. Documented time point: healthy volunteer bleed at 2 weeks. The authors' total RNA extraction used unfractionated whole blood. Study-wide findings and caveats: TCRs above 1 in 1000 frequency stayed constant with DPC sensitization.

Germline loops: CDR1 MNHEY, CDR2 SVGEGT. The CDR3 has 14 residues. Trimming removed 6 bases from V and 0 bases from J, with 8 bases in between. The TCR originated in a human donor in good health. Some clones in this sample may be carry-over from other donors' samples. Sample: whole blood. V is TRBV6-2 or TRBV6-3 and J is TRBJ1-4; D call uncertain. This CDR3 is CASRDHATNEKLFF. The CDR3 region has the DNA TGTGCCAGCAGGGATCATGCAACTAATGAAAAACTGTTTTTT.